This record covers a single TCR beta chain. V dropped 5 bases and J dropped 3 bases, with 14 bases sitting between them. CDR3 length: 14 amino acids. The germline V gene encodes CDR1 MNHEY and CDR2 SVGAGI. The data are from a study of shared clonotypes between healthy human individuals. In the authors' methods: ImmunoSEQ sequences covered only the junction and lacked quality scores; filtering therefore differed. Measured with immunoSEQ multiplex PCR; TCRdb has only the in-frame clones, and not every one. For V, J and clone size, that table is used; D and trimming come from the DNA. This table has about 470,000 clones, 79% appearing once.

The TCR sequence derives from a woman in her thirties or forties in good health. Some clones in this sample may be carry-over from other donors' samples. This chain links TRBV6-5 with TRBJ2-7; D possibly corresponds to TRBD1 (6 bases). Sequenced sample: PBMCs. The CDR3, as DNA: TGTGCCAGCAGTAACCGGGACACATACTACGAGCAGTACTTC. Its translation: CASSNRDTYYEQYF.